The 8 T cell receptor beta chains in this list originate from one sample, sequenced in a study of blood T cell repertoires in COVID-19. TCRdb's table, derived via immunoSEQ multiplex PCR, lists solely in-frame clones and lacks some. The sample consists of around 260,000 clones, about 89% of them appearing once. Sequenced material: peripheral blood. These receptors originate from a man under 40 with acute or convalescent COVID-19.

V gene TRBV5-4 combines with J gene TRBJ1-2; 8 bases map to TRBD1. Germline V gene data show CDR1 as SGHNT and CDR2 as YYREEE (reference sequence). Unmatched junction bases numbered 10, after V lost 7 bases and J lost 5 bases. The CDR3 consists of 14 residues. This chain's CDR3 is CASLAGGVHYGYTF. The CDR3 coding sequence is TGTGCCAGCTTGGCAGGGGGCGTCCATTATGGCTACACCTTC.

The chain joins TRBV12-3 or TRBV12-4 to TRBJ1-1; D remains unclear. The CDR3 runs 13 residues. The V end lost 2 bases, the J end lost 6 bases, and 10 bases lay between the germline ends. The CDR3 here is CASSLLGDAEAFF. CDR3 bases: TGTGCCAGCAGTTTACTGGGCGACGCTGAAGCTTTCTTT.

The chain couples TRBV20-1 to TRBJ1-2; D is unclear. This CDR3 is built from 11 residues. Germline loops: CDR1 DFQATT, CDR2 SNEGSKA (reference sequence). CDR3 in DNA: TGCCTTGGTCTAGTAAACTATGGCTACACCTTC. Protein product: CLGLVNYGYTF.

The genes are TRBV4-1 and TRBJ2-5, with D tentatively TRBD1 (5 bases). Germline V gene sequence: CDR1 MGHRA, CDR2 YSYEKL. The CDR3 contains 14 residues. Between the trimmed V and J ends, which lost 4 bases and 1 base, there was a span of 10 bases. The chain's CDR3 is CASSLQGSQETQYF. Written as DNA, the CDR3 is TGCGCCAGCAGCCTCCAGGGATCCCAAGAGACCCAGTACTTC.

This chain links TRBV19 with TRBJ1-2; a possible D gene is TRBD1 (6 bases). The ends were cut back, 3 bases at V and 0 bases at J, with 11 bases in the middle. CDR1 and CDR2 from the germline V gene are LNHDA and SQIVND (reference sequence). CDR3 size: 15 residues. Here the CDR3 DNA reads TGTGCCAGTAGTATTAAGGACAGACCTAACTATGGCTACACCTTC. Protein: CASSIKDRPNYGYTF.

The chain recombines TRBV6-1 with TRBJ2-7; TRBD2 is a possible D gene (6 bases). This CDR3 spans 14 amino acids. Germline assignment: CDR1 MNHNS and CDR2 SASEGT. Trimming removed 2 bases from V and 4 bases from J, with 12 bases in between. CDR3 amino acids: CASSEFAGSYEQYF. The CDR3 DNA sequence: TGTGCCAGCAGTGAATTTGCGGGGAGTTACGAGCAGTACTTC.

The V and J genes are TRBV9 and TRBJ1-6; D may be TRBD1 (5 bases). The CDR3 length is 14 residues. V dropped 1 base and J dropped 10 bases, with 12 bases sitting between them. The V gene's germline CDR1 is SGDLS and CDR2 YYNGEE. The CDR3 sequence is CASSVKGARSPLHF. CDR3 bases: TGTGCCAGCAGCGTAAAAGGGGCCAGGTCACCCCTCCACTTT.

This sequence joins TRBV11-2 and TRBJ2-5; 7 bases are shared with TRBD1. This CDR3 is built from 15 residues. Germline trimming cut 7 bases from V and 7 bases from J; bases unmatched to any gene: 15. Per germline, CDR1 SGHAT and CDR2 FQNNGV. DNA for the CDR3: TGTGCCAGCACCAGGGGGTGGGTCAGCGAAGGGACCCAGTACTTC. Amino acids: CASTRGWVSEGTQYF.